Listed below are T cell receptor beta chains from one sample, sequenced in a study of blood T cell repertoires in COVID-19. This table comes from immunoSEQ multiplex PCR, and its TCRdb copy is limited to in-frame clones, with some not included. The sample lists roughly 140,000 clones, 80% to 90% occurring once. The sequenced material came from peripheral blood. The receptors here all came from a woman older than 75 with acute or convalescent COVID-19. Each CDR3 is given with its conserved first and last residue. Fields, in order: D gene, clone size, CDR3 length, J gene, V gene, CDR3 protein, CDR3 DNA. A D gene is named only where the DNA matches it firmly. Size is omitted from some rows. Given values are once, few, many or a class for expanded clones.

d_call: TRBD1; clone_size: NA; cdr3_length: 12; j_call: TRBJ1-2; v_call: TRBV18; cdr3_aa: CASSRDRDGYTF; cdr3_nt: TGTGCCAGCTCACGGGACAGGGATGGCTACACCTTC
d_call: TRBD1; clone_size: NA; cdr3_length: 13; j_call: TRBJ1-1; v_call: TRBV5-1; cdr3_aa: CASSYTGEVEAFF; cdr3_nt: TGCGCCAGCAGCTACACAGGGGAGGTTGAAGCTTTCTTT
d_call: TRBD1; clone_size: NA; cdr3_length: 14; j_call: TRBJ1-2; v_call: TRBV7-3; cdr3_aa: CASSSRTGEGGYTF; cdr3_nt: TGTGCCAGCAGCTCACGGACAGGGGAGGGTGGCTACACCTTC
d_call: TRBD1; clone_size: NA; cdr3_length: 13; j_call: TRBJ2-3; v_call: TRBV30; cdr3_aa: CAWGTGGEDTQYF; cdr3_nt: TGTGCCTGGGGGACAGGGGGGGAAGATACGCAGTATTTT
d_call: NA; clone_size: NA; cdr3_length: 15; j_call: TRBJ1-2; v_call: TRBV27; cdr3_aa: CASTPNYPLNYGYTF; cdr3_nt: TGTGCCAGCACTCCAAACTATCCGCTTAACTATGGCTACACCTTC
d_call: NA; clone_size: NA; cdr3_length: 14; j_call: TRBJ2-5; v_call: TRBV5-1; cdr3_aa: CASSLLLTQETQYF; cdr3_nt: TGCGCCAGCAGCTTGTTACTAACCCAAGAGACCCAGTACTTC
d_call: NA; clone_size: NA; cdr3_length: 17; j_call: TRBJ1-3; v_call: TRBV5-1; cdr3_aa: CAASSGQGCVSANTIYF; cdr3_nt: TGCGCCGCCTCTTCCGGGCAGGGGTGTGTATCGGCAAACACCATATATTTT
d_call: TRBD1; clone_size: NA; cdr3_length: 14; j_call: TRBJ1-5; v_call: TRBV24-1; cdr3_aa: CAIWRQGGNQPQHF; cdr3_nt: TGTGCCATCTGGAGACAGGGCGGGAATCAGCCCCAGCATTTT
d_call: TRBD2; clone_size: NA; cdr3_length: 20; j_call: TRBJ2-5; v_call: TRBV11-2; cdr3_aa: CASSLDGGGRRLLYQETQYF; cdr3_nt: TGTGCCAGCAGCTTAGATGGCGGGGGGCGACGGTTGTTATACCAAGAGACCCAGTACTTC
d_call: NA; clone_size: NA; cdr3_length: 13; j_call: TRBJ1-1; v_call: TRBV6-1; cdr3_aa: CASSDLFHTEAFF; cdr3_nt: TGTGCCAGCAGTGATCTATTTCACACTGAAGCTTTCTTT
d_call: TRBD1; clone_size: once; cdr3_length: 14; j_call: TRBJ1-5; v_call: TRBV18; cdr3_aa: CASSLGTGDQPQHF; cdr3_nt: TGTGCCAGCTCACTTGGGACAGGGGATCAGCCCCAGCATTTT
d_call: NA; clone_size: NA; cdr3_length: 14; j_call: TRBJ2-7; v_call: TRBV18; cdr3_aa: CASSQAGSSYEQYF; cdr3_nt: TGTGCCAGCTCACAGGCGGGAAGCTCCTACGAGCAGTACTTC
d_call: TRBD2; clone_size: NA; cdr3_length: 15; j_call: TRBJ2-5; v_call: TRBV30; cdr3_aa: CAWSQGLAGEETQYF; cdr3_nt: TGTGCCTGGAGCCAAGGACTAGCGGGGGAAGAGACCCAGTACTTC
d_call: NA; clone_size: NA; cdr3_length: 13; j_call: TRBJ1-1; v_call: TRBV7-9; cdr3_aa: CASSNQGNTEAFF; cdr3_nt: TGTGCCAGCAGTAACCAGGGAAACACTGAAGCTTTCTTT
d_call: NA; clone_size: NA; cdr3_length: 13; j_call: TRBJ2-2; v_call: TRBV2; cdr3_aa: CASSRTITGELFF; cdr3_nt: TGTGCCAGCAGCAGGACTATCACCGGGGAGCTGTTTTTT
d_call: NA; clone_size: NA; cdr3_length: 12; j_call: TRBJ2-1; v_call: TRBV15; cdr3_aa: CATSRDQGEQFF; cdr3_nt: TGTGCCACCAGCAGAGATCAGGGTGAGCAGTTCTTC
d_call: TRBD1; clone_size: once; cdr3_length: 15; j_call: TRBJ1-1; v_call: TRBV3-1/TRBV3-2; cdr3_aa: CASSQVQGADTEAFF; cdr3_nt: TGTGCCAGCAGCCAAGTTCAGGGGGCGGACACTGAAGCTTTCTTT
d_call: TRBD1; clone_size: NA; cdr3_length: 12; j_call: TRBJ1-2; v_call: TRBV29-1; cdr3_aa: CSVGDSGYGYTF; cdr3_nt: TGCAGCGTGGGGGACAGCGGCTATGGCTACACCTTC
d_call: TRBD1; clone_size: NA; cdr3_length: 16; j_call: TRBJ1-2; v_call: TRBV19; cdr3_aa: CASSTQGPPTYYGYTF; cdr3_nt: TGTGCCAGTAGTACACAGGGGCCACCGACCTACTATGGCTACACCTTC
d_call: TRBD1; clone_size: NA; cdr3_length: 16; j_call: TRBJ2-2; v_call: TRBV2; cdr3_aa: CASRRDRARDTGELFF; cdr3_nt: TGTGCCAGCAGGCGCGACAGGGCCAGGGACACCGGGGAGCTGTTTTTT
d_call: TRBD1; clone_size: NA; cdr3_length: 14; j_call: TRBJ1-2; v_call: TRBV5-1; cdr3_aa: CASSSTGDGYGYTF; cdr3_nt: TGCGCCAGCAGCTCGACAGGGGATGGCTATGGCTACACCTTC
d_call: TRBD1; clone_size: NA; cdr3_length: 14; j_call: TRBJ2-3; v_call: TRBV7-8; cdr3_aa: CASRTGTGEYTQYF; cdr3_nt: TGTGCCAGCAGGACCGGGACAGGGGAGTATACGCAGTATTTT
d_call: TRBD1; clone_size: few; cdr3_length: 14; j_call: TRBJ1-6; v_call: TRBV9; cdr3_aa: CASRSGTGNSPLHF; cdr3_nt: TGTGCCAGCAGAAGCGGGACAGGGAATTCACCCCTCCACTTT
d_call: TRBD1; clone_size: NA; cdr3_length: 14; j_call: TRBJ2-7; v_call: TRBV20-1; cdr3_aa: CSASDGQGAHEQYF; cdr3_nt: TGCAGTGCTAGTGACGGACAGGGGGCACACGAGCAGTACTTC
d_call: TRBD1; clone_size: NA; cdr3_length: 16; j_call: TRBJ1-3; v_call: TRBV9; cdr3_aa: CASSPLQGARGNTIYF; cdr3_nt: TGTGCCAGCAGCCCCCTTCAGGGGGCGCGAGGAAACACCATATATTTT
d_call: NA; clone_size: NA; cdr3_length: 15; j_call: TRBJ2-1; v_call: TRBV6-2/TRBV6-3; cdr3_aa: CASSLARGLFNEQFF; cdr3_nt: TGTGCCAGCAGTTTGGCCAGGGGACTATTCAATGAGCAGTTCTTC
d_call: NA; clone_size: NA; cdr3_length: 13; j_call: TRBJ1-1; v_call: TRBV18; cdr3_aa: CASSPEGDTEAFF; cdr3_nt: TGTGCCAGCTCACCCGAGGGGGATACTGAAGCTTTCTTT
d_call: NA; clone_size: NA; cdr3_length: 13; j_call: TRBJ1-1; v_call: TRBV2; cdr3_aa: CASRETRNTEAFF; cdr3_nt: TGTGCCAGCAGGGAAACGAGGAACACTGAAGCTTTCTTT
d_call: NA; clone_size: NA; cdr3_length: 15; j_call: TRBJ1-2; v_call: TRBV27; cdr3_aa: CASGLYGEPNYGYTF; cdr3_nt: TGTGCCAGCGGGTTATACGGGGAGCCTAACTATGGCTACACCTTC
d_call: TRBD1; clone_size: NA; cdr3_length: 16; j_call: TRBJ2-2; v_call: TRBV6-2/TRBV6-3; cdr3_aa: CASSYRAGGDDGELFF; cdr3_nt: TGTGCCAGCAGTTATAGGGCAGGGGGCGACGACGGGGAGCTGTTTTTT
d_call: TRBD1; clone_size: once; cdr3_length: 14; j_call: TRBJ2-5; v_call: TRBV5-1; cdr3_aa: CASSPRTGEETQYF; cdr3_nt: TGCGCCAGCAGCCCCAGGACAGGGGAGGAGACCCAGTACTTC
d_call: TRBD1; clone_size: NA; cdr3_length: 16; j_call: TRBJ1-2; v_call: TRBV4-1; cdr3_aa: CASSRDREEIYYGYTF; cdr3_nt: TGCGCCAGCAGTCGTGACAGGGAGGAGATTTATTATGGCTACACCTTC
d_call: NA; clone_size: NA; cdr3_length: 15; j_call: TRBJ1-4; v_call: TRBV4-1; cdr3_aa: CASSQGRGLDEKLFF; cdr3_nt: TGCGCCAGCAGCCAAGGCCGGGGTTTGGATGAAAAACTGTTTTTT
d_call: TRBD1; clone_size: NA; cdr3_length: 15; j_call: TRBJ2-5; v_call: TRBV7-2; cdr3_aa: CASSLGTGGRETQYF; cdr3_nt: TGTGCCAGCAGCTTAGGGACAGGGGGACGAGAGACCCAGTACTTC
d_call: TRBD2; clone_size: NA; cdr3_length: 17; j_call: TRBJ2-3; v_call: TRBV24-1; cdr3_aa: CATSGLAGGIGTDTQYF; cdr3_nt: TGTGCCACCAGCGGACTAGCGGGGGGGATCGGCACAGATACGCAGTATTTT
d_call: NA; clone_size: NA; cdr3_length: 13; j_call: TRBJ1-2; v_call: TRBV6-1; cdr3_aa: CASSEGGDYGYTF; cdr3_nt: TGTGCCAGCAGTGAAGGGGGGGACTATGGCTACACCTTC
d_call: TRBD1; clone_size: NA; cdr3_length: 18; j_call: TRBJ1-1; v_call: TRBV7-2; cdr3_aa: CASSQQGTGMVGGTEAFF; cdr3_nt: TGTGCCAGCAGCCAACAGGGGACAGGGATGGTTGGTGGCACTGAAGCTTTCTTT
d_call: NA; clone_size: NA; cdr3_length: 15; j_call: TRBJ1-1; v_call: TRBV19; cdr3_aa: CASSIRTEMNTEAFF; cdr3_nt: TGTGCCAGTAGTATTCGGACAGAAATGAACACTGAAGCTTTCTTT
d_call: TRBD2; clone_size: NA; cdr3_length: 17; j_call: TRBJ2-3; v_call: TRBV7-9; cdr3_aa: CASSPRTSGGPTDTQYF; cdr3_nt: TGTGCCAGCAGCCCCCGGACTAGCGGGGGGCCAACCGATACGCAGTATTTT
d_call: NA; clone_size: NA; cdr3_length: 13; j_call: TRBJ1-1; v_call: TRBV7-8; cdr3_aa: CASSLGRYTEAFF; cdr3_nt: TGTGCCAGCAGCTTAGGGAGATACACTGAAGCTTTCTTT